This TCR beta chain appears in the sequencing data of a study of identical twins. TCRdb processed the 5' RACE reads anew with MiXCR; each CDR3 protein has one entry. The sample lists 450,000 or so distinct CDR3 sequences, around 18% occurring once. A few counts support this clonotype. Its specificity is not known. The CDR3 contains 18 residues. V shed 4 bases and J 0 bases; nucleotides not matched to a gene: 6. Germline CDR1 is KGHDR and CDR2 is SFDVKD. Study-level results: Clonotypes of the beta chain that were abundant in cord blood carried fewer insertions (memory repertoires showed none).

The TCR sequence derives from a man in his fifties in good health. This sequence joins TRBV24-1 and TRBJ2-2; TRBD1 agrees at 11 bases. Source material: naive T cells sorted from blood. CDR3 nucleotide sequence: TGTGCCACCAGTGACATCGGGACAGGGGGGTCGAACACCGGGGAGCTGTTTTTT. The encoded protein is CATSDIGTGGSNTGELFF.